This T cell receptor beta chain is drawn from a study of vaccination effects on CD4 cells after COVID-19. Study-wide context: Sequencing followed a ViraFEST assay step that expanded antigen-specific CD4+ T cells with viral peptide pools. Study findings and constraints: Marked clonal contraction of both clone types appeared late after vaccination.

Scientists isolated CD4+ T cells after an approximately 11-day culture period ended. From germline, CDR1 is SNHLY and CDR2 FYNNEI. J lost 2 bases, V lost 6 bases, and 10 bases had no gene match. CDR3 size: 15 residues. To note about this clone: The antigen is not known.

TCRdb keeps only in-frame clones here, not all; method: immunoSEQ multiplex PCR. The data show approximately 50,000 clones, with around 76% seen just once and 12% held by the top ten. This receptor was obtained from a human donor who had a prior SARS-CoV-2 infection. The chain joins TRBV2 to TRBJ2-7; 7 bases are shared with TRBD1. The sequenced sample was CD4+ T cells from PBMCs cultured without peptide, obtained before COVID-19 vaccination. The chain's CDR3 is CASRIYRGHTYEQYF. The CDR3 nucleotides read TGTGCCAGCAGGATCTACAGGGGCCATACCTACGAGCAGTACTTC.